The 10 T cell receptor beta chains reported below all come from one sample, sequenced in a study of blood T cell repertoires in COVID-19. The repertoire was sequenced with immunoSEQ multiplex PCR; TCRdb's copy has only in-frame clones and lacks some. The sample carries approximately 90,000 clones, roughly 83% recorded once. Material: peripheral blood. Receptors originate from an elderly woman with active or convalescent COVID-19.

This chain joins TRBV5-1 and TRBJ1-1; D is ambiguous. The germline V and J ends were trimmed by 0 bases and 1 base, with 7 bases remaining between them. The V gene's germline CDR1 is SGHRS and CDR2 YFSETQ. The CDR3 extends over 14 amino acids. Here the CDR3 DNA reads TGCGCCAGCAGCTTGGACAGTACGAACACTGAAGCTTTCTTT. Protein sequence: CASSLDSTNTEAFF.

This clone was seen only once. This chain joins TRBV11-3 and TRBJ1-4; 9 bases fit TRBD1. Germline V gives CDR1 SGHNT, CDR2 YENEEA. The CDR3 has 14 residues. The J segment lost 10 bases and the V segment lost 5 bases, leaving 8 bases of the junction unmatched. CDR3 sequence reads: CASSTGGPGGKLFF. The CDR3 bases are TGTGCCAGCAGCACAGGGGGCCCTGGTGGAAAACTGTTTTTT.

V usage is TRBV10-2 and J usage is TRBJ2-1; 10 positions match TRBD2. The V gene's germline CDR1 is WSHSY and CDR2 SAAADI. Trimming at V came to 7 bases and at J to 5 bases, leaving 8 bases not matched to a gene. CDR3 length: 15 residues. The CDR3: CASTSGGAGHNEQFF. CDR3 DNA: TGCGCCAGCACTAGCGGGGGCGCCGGACACAATGAGCAGTTCTTC.

The rearrangement uses TRBV4-2 and TRBJ2-7, with 11 bases lining up with TRBD2. CDR1 is LGHNA, CDR2 YNFKEQ, per germline. This CDR3 has 16 residues. The V segment lost 0 bases and the J segment 4 bases; nucleotides outside the gene matches: 5. The DNA for the CDR3 is TGTGCCAGCAGCCAAGATAATAGCGGGAGGGGGTACGAGCAGTACTTC. This codes for CASSQDNSGRGYEQYF.

This clone was observed a handful of times. CDR3 residues: CASSPLLPETQYF. The CDR3 DNA follows: TGTGCCAGCAGCCCACTGCTGCCAGAGACCCAGTACTTC. V and J are TRBV3-1 (or the pseudogene TRBV3-2) and TRBJ2-5; D remains unclear. Germline CDR1 LGHDT, CDR2 YNNKEL (reference sequence). Trimming pared 4 bases from V and 4 bases from J, leaving 10 bases between. The CDR3 is 13 amino acids.

This chain connects TRBV19 to TRBJ1-6; D unclear. This CDR3 spans 16 amino acids. Trimming cost V 3 bases and J 0 bases, with 9 bases left between them. The V gene's germline CDR1 is LNHDA and CDR2 SQIVND (reference sequence). CDR3 nucleotide sequence: TGTGCCAGTAGTATTCGGCAGGCCTCCTATAATTCACCCCTCCACTTT. Translated, it gives CASSIRQASYNSPLHF.

The CDR3 nucleotides read TGTGCTAGTGGTTTTGGCGGGGGGTGGTACAATGAGCAGTTCTTC. Encoded protein: CASGFGGGWYNEQFF. V gene TRBV12-5 combines with J gene TRBJ2-1, with TRBD2 matching over 8 bases. Germline CDR1 is LGHNT and CDR2 is FRNRAP. V was clipped by 3 bases and J by 4 bases; unmatched bases: 5. The CDR3 covers 15 residues.

The chain recombines TRBV4-2 with TRBJ2-3, with a possible D match to TRBD2 (5 bases). CDR1 and CDR2 (germline): LGHNA, YNFKEQ. V lost 1 base and J 1 base, leaving 9 bases between the germline ends. The CDR3 has 15 residues. The CDR3 nucleotides are TGTGCCAGCAGCCAAGCGGGGTATGGCACAGATACGCAGTATTTT. Protein: CASSQAGYGTDTQYF.

This CDR3 reads CASRTLGLGEAFF. The CDR3 nucleotides read TGTGCCAGCAGAACTCTGGGGCTAGGTGAAGCTTTCTTT. V gene TRBV27 combines with J gene TRBJ1-1, with D perhaps matching TRBD1 (5 bases). There are 13 residues in the CDR3. Germline assignment: CDR1 MNHEY and CDR2 SMNVEV (reference sequence). The germline V and J ends were trimmed by 6 bases and 7 bases, with 15 bases remaining between them.

This chain connects TRBV6-2 or TRBV6-3 to TRBJ1-2; D is unclear. Germline-derived CDR1 and CDR2 are MNHEY and SVGEGT. The V end was cut by 0 bases, the J end by 7 bases, with 9 bases between. CDR3 size: 13 residues. CDR3 sequence (DNA): TGTGCCAGCAGTTACTCTAAGTCGGTTGGCTACACCTTC. As protein: CASSYSKSVGYTF.